The 3 T cell receptor beta chains reported below all come from one sample, sequenced in a study of control samples from healthy donors and cancer patients. Repertoires were generated with immunoSEQ multiplex PCR, while TCRdb's copy carries only in-frame clones and drops some. The table lists 75,000 to 90,000 clones, 89% of them singletons, with 9.5% in the top ten. Input material: PBMCs. The source is a woman aged 50 to 60 with colorectal cancer.

CDR3 bases: TGTGCCAGCAGCCGAAGGACAGGGGACACTGAAGCTTTCTTT. Encoded protein: CASSRRTGDTEAFF. The chain recombines TRBV5-6 with TRBJ1-1, with 9 bases fitting TRBD1. CDR3 length: 14 amino acids. Germline-derived CDR1 and CDR2 are SGHDT and YYEEEE. V shed 4 bases, J shed 3 bases, and the junction held 4 bases outside the gene matches.

V and J are TRBV6-4 and TRBJ2-2; possible D gene TRBD2, 5 bases. The CDR3 is 14 amino acids. Trimming left V 2 bases short and J 5 bases short, with 9 bases between. Per germline, CDR1 MRHNA and CDR2 SNTAGT. CDR3 sequence reads: CASSDEGATGELFF. The CDR3 bases are TGTGCCAGCAGTGACGAGGGAGCAACCGGGGAGCTGTTTTTT.

As for this clone: Other DNA sequences in the same sample also yield this CDR3. V is TRBV5-1 and J is TRBJ2-1; the match to TRBD2 covers 12 bases. Germline trimming cut 3 bases from V and 0 bases from J; bases unmatched to any gene: 7. The CDR3 contains 18 residues. The germline CDR1 and CDR2 sequences are SGHRS and YFSETQ. In DNA form, the CDR3 reads TGCGCCAGCAGCTCCCCGGGACTAGCGGGCTCCTCCTACAATGAGCAGTTCTTC. As protein: CASSSPGLAGSSYNEQFF.